This record concerns one TCR beta chain sequence. The target antigen is unknown. These data belong to a study of T cell responses to AZD1222 COVID-19 vaccine. The study, taken as a whole, reports: Scientists sampled the repertoires only once the peak T cell response had passed. Nearly half of the spike-specific TCRs reportedly recognize variant regions that carry no mutations. A rise in Spike-specific TCR breadth and depth followed two AZD1222 doses. Dominant at 160-218 and 743-854, vaccine-associated CD4 TCRs also spanned spike.

Germline loops: CDR1 SNHLY, CDR2 FYNNEI. The CDR3 sequence is 12 residues long. Between the trimmed V and J ends, which lost 7 bases and 1 base, there was a span of 4 bases. Profiled with immunoSEQ multiplex PCR; TCRdb holds only in-frame clones, not every one. The repertoire holds more than 90,000 clones, with around nine tenths as singletons. Material: peripheral blood, obtained 28 days after the second AZD1222 dose. The genes are TRBV2 and TRBJ2-2, with D hard to call. The source of this sequence is an adult who received the AZD1222 COVID-19 vaccine. CDR3 loop: CASTMNTGELFF. CDR3 nucleotides: TGTGCCAGCACCATGAACACCGGGGAGCTGTTTTTT. Full variable domain (outside the CDR3, taken from reference TRBV2 and TRBJ2-2): EPEVTQTPSHQVTQMGQEVILRCVPISNHLYFYWYRQILGQKVEFLVSFYNNEISEKSEIFDDQFSVERPDGSNFTLKIRSTKLEDSAMYFCASTMNTGELFFGEGSRLTVL.